The clone carrying this TCR beta chain was observed many times. These data come from a study of early T cells in non-severe SARS-CoV-2 infection. CDR1 and CDR2 from the germline V gene are SGHNT and YENEEA. Unmatched junction bases numbered 5, after V lost 4 bases and J lost 3 bases. This CDR3 has 15 amino acids. TCRdb redid the calling of the 5' RACE reads with MiXCR, one entry per CDR3 protein. This repertoire shows about 71,000 distinct CDR3 sequences, 12% to 15% found once; its top ten account for around an eighth. The receptor comes from an adult who was a healthcare worker with PCR-confirmed SARS-CoV-2 infection or an uninfected control (not recorded which). The V call is TRBV11-3, the J call TRBJ2-2, with 7 nucleotides matching TRBD1. Sequenced input: whole blood. CDR3 region: CASSYRGEDTGELFF. Written as DNA, the CDR3 is TGTGCCAGCAGCTACAGGGGCGAGGACACCGGGGAGCTGTTTTTT.